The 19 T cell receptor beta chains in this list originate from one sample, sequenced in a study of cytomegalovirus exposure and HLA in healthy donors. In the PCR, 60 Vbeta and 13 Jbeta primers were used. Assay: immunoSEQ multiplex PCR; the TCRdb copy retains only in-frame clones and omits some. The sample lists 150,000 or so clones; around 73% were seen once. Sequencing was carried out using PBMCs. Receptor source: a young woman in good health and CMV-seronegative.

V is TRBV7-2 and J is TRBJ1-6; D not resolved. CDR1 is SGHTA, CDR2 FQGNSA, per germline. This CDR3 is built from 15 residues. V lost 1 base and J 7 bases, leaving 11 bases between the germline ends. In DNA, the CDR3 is TGTGCCAGCAGCTTAGTAGAGGGAGGGAATTCACCCCTCCACTTT. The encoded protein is CASSLVEGGNSPLHF. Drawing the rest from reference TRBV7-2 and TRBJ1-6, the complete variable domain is GAGVSQSPSNKVTEKGKDVELRCDPISGHTALYWYRQSLGQGLEFLIYFQGNSAPDKSGLPSDRFSAERTGGSVSTLTIQRTQQEDSAVYLCASSLVEGGNSPLHFGNGTRLTVT.

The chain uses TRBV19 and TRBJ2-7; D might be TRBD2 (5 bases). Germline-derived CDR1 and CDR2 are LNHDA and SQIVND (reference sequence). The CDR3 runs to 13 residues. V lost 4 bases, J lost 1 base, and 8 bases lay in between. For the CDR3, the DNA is TGTGCCAGTAGTAAACCGGGGTCCTACGAGCAGTACTTC. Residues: CASSKPGSYEQYF.

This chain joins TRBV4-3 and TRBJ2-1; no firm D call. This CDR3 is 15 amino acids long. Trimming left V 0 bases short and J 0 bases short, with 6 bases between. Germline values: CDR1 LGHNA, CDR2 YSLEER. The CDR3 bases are TGCGCCAGCAGCCAAGATTGGAGCTCCTACAATGAGCAGTTCTTC. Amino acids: CASSQDWSSYNEQFF.

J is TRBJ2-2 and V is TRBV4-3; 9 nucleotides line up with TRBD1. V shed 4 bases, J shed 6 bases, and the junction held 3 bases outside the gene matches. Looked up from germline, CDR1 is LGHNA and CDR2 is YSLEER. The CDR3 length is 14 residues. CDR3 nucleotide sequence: TGCGCCAGCAGCCTACAGGGGGCGTCCGGGGAGCTGTTTTTT. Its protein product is CASSLQGASGELFF.

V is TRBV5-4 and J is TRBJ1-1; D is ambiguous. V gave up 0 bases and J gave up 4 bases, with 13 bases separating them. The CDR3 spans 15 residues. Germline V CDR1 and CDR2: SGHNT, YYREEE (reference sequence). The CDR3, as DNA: TGTGCCAGCAGCTTGGGGCAGGTCCGGGGCACTGAAGCTTTCTTT. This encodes CASSLGQVRGTEAFF.

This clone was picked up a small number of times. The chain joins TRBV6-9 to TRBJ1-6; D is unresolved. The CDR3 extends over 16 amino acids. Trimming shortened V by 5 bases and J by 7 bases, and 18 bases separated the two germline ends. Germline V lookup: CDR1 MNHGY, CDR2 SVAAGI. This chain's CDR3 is CASSKTGSPRNSPLHF. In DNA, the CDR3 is TGTGCCAGCAGTAAGACCGGGTCACCTCGGAATTCACCCCTCCACTTT.

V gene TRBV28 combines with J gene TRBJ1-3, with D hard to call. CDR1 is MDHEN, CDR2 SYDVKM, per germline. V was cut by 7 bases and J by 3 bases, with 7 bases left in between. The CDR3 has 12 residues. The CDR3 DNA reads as TGTGCCAGCACCGACATTGGAAACACCATATATTTT. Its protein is CASTDIGNTIYF.

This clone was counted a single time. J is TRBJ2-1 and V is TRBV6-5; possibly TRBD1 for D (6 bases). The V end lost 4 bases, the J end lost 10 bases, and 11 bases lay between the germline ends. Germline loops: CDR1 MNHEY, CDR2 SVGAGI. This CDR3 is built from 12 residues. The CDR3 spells CASSSNDREQFF. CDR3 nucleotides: TGTGCCAGCAGTTCAAATGACAGGGAGCAGTTCTTC.

CDR3 amino acids: CASSSYVSGNTIYF. As DNA, the CDR3 is TGTGCCAGCAGCTCTTATGTCTCTGGAAACACCATATATTTT. The V gene is TRBV11-2, the J gene TRBJ1-3; no clear D. The germline gives CDR1 SGHAT, CDR2 FQNNGV. The CDR3 extends over 14 amino acids. V lost 4 bases and J lost 0, with 7 bases in between.

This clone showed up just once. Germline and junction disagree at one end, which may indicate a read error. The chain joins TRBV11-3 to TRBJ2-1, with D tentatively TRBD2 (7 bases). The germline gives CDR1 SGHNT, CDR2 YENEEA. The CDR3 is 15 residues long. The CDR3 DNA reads TGTGCCAGCAGCTCTCCGGAGGGGGGGATGTTTGACTTAATCTTC. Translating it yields CASSSPEGGMFDLIF.

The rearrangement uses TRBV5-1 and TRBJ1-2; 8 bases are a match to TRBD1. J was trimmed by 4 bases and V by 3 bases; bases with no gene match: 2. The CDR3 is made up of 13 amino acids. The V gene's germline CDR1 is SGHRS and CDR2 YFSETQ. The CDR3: CASSWGTGYGYTF. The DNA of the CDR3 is TGCGCCAGCAGCTGGGGGACAGGCTATGGCTACACCTTC.

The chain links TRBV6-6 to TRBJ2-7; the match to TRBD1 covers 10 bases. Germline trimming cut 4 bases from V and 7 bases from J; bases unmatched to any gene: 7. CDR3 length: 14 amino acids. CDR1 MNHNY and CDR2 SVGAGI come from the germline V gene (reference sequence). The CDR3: CASSWGQGIEEQYF. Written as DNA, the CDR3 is TGTGCCAGCAGTTGGGGACAGGGGATTGAAGAGCAGTACTTC.

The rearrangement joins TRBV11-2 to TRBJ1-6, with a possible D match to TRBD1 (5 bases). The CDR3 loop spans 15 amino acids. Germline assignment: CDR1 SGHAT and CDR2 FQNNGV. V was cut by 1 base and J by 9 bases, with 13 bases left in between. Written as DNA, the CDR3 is TGTGCCAGCAGCTTAGGTCGGCAGGGCAGTTCACCCCTCCACTTT. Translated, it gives CASSLGRQGSSPLHF.

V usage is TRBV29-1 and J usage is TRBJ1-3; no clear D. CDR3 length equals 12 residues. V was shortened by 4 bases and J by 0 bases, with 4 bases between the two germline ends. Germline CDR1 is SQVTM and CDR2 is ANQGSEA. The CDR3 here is CSVASSGNTIYF. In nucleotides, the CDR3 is TGCAGCGTTGCCTCCTCTGGAAACACCATATATTTT.

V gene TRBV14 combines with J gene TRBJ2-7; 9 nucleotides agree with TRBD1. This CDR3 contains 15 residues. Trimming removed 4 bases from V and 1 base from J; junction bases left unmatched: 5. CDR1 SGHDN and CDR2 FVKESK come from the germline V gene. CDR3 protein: CASSLPGTGSYEQYF. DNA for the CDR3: TGTGCCAGCAGCCTTCCCGGGACAGGGTCCTACGAGCAGTACTTC.

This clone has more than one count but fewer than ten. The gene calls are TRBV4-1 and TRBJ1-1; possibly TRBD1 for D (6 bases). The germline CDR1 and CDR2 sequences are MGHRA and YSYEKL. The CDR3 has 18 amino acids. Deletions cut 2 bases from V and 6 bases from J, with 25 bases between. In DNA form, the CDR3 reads TGCGCCAGCAGCCAACTTCCCGAGGGTCGGGGGGCCGTCGCTGAAGCTTTCTTT. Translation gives CASSQLPEGRGAVAEAFF.

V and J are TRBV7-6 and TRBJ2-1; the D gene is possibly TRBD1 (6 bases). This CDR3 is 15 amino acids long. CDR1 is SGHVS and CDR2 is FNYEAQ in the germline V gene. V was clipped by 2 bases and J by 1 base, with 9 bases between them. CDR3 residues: CASSLRQASYNEQFF. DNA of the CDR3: TGTGCCAGCAGCTTAAGACAGGCTTCCTACAATGAGCAGTTCTTC.

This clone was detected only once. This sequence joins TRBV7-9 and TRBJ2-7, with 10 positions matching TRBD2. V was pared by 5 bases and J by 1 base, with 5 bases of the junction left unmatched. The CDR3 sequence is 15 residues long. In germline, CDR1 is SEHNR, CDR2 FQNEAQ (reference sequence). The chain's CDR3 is CASSHGLAASYEQYV. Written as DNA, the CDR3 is TGTGCCAGCAGCCACGGACTAGCGGCTTCCTACGAGCAGTACGTC.

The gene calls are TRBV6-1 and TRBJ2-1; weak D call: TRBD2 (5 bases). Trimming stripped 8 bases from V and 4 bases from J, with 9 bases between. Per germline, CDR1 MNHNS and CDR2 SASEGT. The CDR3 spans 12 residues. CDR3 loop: CASGRDYNEQFF. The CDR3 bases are TGTGCCAGCGGCCGGGATTACAATGAGCAGTTCTTC.